The text below deals with one T cell receptor beta chain. Its antigen remains unidentified. No base quality values were provided; no much bigger clone lies one nucleotide off. The sample comes from a study of T cell changes during pregnancy in multiple sclerosis (dated by TCRdb to between 2018 and 2021). About the study as a whole: The study examined how the T cell repertoire changed over the course of pregnancy in women with multiple sclerosis.

The germline ends are 16 bases apart after V is trimmed by 5 bases and J by 3 bases. The germline V gene (reference sequence) yields SEHNR for CDR1 and FQNEAQ for CDR2. The CDR3, from cysteine to phenylalanine, totals 15 residues. The only DNA kept is the CDR3, 45 bases in frame from the first base. The protocol used for the library was the immunoSEQ multiplex PCR assay. TCRdb mirrors the immuneACCESS table, restricted to in-frame sequences. Some clones are absent from its copies; in checked studies, under half trace to an unresolved V gene, and the reason for the others is unknown. The sample records some 70,000 clones, more than 85% of which are singletons. Under 3% of the sample goes to the ten largest clones.

Recombination joined TRBV7-9 with TRBJ1-1; perhaps TRBD1 is the D gene, with 6 bases matching. The sample consisted of peripheral blood, taken in the first trimester of pregnancy. This clonotype originated in a female donor with multiple sclerosis, enrolled in a pregnancy study. The nucleotides read TGTGCCAGCAGCACCTCCAACAGGGTGGACACTGAAGCTTTCTTT. It is translated as CASSTSNRVDTEAFF. Beyond the CDR3, the reference TRBV7-9 and TRBJ1-1 genes provide the residues; the full variable domain reads: DTGVSQNPRHKITKRGQNVTFRCDPISEHNRLYWYRQTLGQGPEFLTYFQNEAQLEKSRLLSDRFSAERPKGSFSTLEIQRTEQGDSAMYLCASSTSNRVDTEAFFGQGTRLTVV.